This is a list of T cell receptor beta chains from one sample in a study of T cell repertoires in cytomegalovirus infection. TCRdb processed the reads anew with MiXCR; each CDR3 protein has one entry. In the table there are a few hundred thousand distinct CDR3 sequences, roughly an eighth of which are singletons. The sequenced material came from PBMCs. The receptors shown here come from a human donor in good health (CMV status not recorded). Some clones in this sample may be carry-over from other donors' samples. CDR3s include the opening cysteine and the closing phenylalanine or tryptophan.

j_call: TRBJ1-5
v_call: TRBV28
cdr3_aa: CASSLSGGLQPQHF

j_call: TRBJ1-2
v_call: TRBV28
cdr3_aa: CASRPPGQGTYGYTF

j_call: TRBJ2-7
v_call: TRBV18
cdr3_aa: CASSQNLASGFSYEQYF

j_call: TRBJ2-1
v_call: TRBV6-4
cdr3_aa: CASSDGGGGSYDEQFF

j_call: TRBJ2-6
v_call: TRBV19
cdr3_aa: CASSERGSGANVLTF

j_call: TRBJ1-5
v_call: TRBV2
cdr3_aa: CASSTRAAGNQPQHF

j_call: TRBJ2-2
v_call: TRBV6-4
cdr3_aa: CASSDSGGELFF

j_call: TRBJ2-7
v_call: TRBV3-1
cdr3_aa: CASSTDVTYEQYF

j_call: TRBJ2-3
v_call: TRBV7-9
cdr3_aa: CASSLPILSKYF

j_call: TRBJ2-5
v_call: TRBV19
cdr3_aa: CASRRWGTLQETQYF

j_call: TRBJ2-3
v_call: TRBV7-6
cdr3_aa: CASSYLADSTDTQYF

j_call: TRBJ2-7
v_call: TRBV23-1
cdr3_aa: CASSSPPLKTEQYF

j_call: TRBJ2-3
v_call: TRBV7-2
cdr3_aa: CASSFGLRADTQYF

j_call: TRBJ1-5
v_call: TRBV2
cdr3_aa: CASSELGGGKQPQHF

j_call: TRBJ2-1
v_call: TRBV5-6
cdr3_aa: CASGRRETPSAQFF

j_call: TRBJ1-2
v_call: TRBV27
cdr3_aa: CASSFGGSYGYTF

j_call: TRBJ2-1
v_call: TRBV6-6
cdr3_aa: CASTGGTSGYQYNEQFF

j_call: TRBJ2-7
v_call: TRBV29-1
cdr3_aa: CSVEERTGYEQYF

j_call: TRBJ2-3
v_call: TRBV12-3/TRBV12-4
cdr3_aa: CASSLRPQDTQYF

j_call: TRBJ2-7
v_call: TRBV7-2
cdr3_aa: CASSLEAGSNEQYF

j_call: TRBJ1-5
v_call: TRBV7-6
cdr3_aa: CASSLQGDQPQHF

j_call: TRBJ2-2
v_call: TRBV5-5
cdr3_aa: CASSISYTGELFF

j_call: TRBJ2-7
v_call: TRBV19
cdr3_aa: CASTSSGTQATYEQYF

j_call: TRBJ2-5
v_call: TRBV29-1
cdr3_aa: CSAGTAVETQYF

j_call: TRBJ2-7
v_call: TRBV28
cdr3_aa: CASSRPIYEQYF

j_call: TRBJ2-6
v_call: TRBV28
cdr3_aa: CASSLTSSGANVLTF

j_call: TRBJ2-3
v_call: TRBV20-1
cdr3_aa: CSATGLAGGERSTDTQYF

j_call: TRBJ2-7
v_call: TRBV29-1
cdr3_aa: CSVRGQGGDEQYF

j_call: TRBJ2-1
v_call: TRBV7-2
cdr3_aa: CASSLVPSSYNEQFF